Detailed here is one T cell receptor beta chain. Germline CDR1 and CDR2: SGHTA and FQGNSA. V trimming: 1 base; J trimming: 2 bases; junction bases outside the gene matches: 7. The CDR3 runs 16 residues. Unique molecular identifiers tagged individual cDNA molecules. TCRdb reanalysed the 5' RACE reads using MiXCR and keeps one entry per CDR3 protein. The table records 80,000 to 100,000 distinct CDR3 sequences, about 15% of them present only once. This sample was included in a study of early T cells in non-severe SARS-CoV-2 infection. Study-wide context: Unsorted whole-blood RNA was sequenced in bulk, leaving chains unpaired.

The TCR comes from an adult who was a healthcare worker with PCR-confirmed SARS-CoV-2 infection or an uninfected control (not recorded which). The material sequenced was whole blood. J is TRBJ2-7 and V is TRBV7-2; 8 positions match TRBD1. The DNA of the CDR3 is TGTGCCAGCAGCTTAGATCCAGGGGGCGCCCCCTACGAGCAGTACTTC. This codes for CASSLDPGGAPYEQYF.